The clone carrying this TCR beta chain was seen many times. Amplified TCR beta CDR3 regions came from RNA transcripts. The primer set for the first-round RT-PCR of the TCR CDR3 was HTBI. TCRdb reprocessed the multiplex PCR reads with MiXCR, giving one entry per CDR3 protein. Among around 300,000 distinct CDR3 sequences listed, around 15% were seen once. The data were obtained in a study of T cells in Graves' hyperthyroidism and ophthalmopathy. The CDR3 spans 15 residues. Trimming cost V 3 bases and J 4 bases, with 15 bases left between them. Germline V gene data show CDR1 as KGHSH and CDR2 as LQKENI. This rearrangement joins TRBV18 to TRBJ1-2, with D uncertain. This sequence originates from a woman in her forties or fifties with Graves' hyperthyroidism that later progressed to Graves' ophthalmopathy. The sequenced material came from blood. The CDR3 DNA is TGTGCCAGCTCACCCCGGCAAACAGAGTTCTATGGCTACACCTTC. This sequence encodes CASSPRQTEFYGYTF.